This TCR beta chain was sequenced during a study of shared clonotypes between healthy human individuals. Study-level background: Two female and three male donors aged 18 to 49 were enrolled. General observations from the study: It was expected that sequencing depth would affect clonotype sharing among donors. What rarefaction showed was incomplete sorted-subset sequencing despite large depth.

In the case of this clone: Its antigen is unknown.

Naive CD8 cells were CD45RO-negative, positively selected for CCR7, excluding terminally differentiated effector memory CD45RA+ cells. Produced via immunoSEQ multiplex PCR; TCRdb's table is partial and in-frame only. The data hold 700,000 to 950,000 clones, with 96% observed a single time. This CDR3 is built from 17 residues. Germline assignment: CDR1 SGHRS and CDR2 YFSETQ. V lost 0 bases, J lost 4 bases, and 18 bases lay in between. The origin of this receptor is a man aged 25 to 40 in good health. V is TRBV5-1 and J is TRBJ2-3; possible D gene TRBD2, 5 bases. The sequencing sample was made of naive CD8+ T cells sorted from blood. The CDR3 region has the DNA TGCGCCAGCAGCTTGGCAGAGGGTGGATTTCTAGCAGATACGCAGTATTTT. Translating it yields CASSLAEGGFLADTQYF.